The present entry profiles one T cell receptor beta chain with its context. The germline V gene has CDR1 DFQATT and CDR2 SNEGSKA (reference sequence). The germline V and J ends were trimmed by 6 bases and 6 bases, with 15 bases remaining between them. There are 13 residues in the CDR3. This sample was taken from a study of T cells after yellow fever vaccination. Conversion of TCR transcripts into cDNA relied on 5'RACE template switching, which added a universal primer site and UMIs. MiXCR, run by TCRdb on the 5' RACE reads, gives a single entry per CDR3 protein. The data show 250,000 to 300,000 distinct CDR3 sequences, with approximately 10% seen just once and 3% to 3.5% held by the top ten.

Sequenced material: CD4+ T cells sorted from PBMCs, taken 5 days after the yellow fever booster vaccination. The chain has TRBV20-1 and TRBJ1-5; D may be TRBD1 (5 bases). This receptor was obtained from a man aged 18-30 years who received the YFV17D yellow fever vaccine. Written as DNA, the CDR3 is TGCAGTGCCACGTTAGAGGGGCCTCAGCCCCAGCATTTT. This sequence encodes CSATLEGPQPQHF.